What follows are 23 T cell receptor beta chains derived from one specimen sequenced in a study of OX40 agonist ivuxolimab in advanced cancers. Assay used: immunoSEQ multiplex PCR; TCRdb lists only in-frame clones, some missing. This repertoire shows 25,000 to 30,000 clones, around four fifths found once; its top ten account for over 8.5%. Sequencing was performed on CD4+ or CD8+ T cells sorted from blood, taken in a trial of the OX40 agonist ivuxolimab. The receptor source for this set is an adult with an advanced solid tumor such as melanoma, head and neck, liver or kidney cancer.

The chain carries TRBV30 and TRBJ2-7, with 8 nucleotides matching TRBD1. CDR3 length equals 15 residues. The germline CDR1 and CDR2 sequences are GTSNPN and SVGIG (reference sequence). J was trimmed by 1 base and V by 0 bases; bases with no gene match: 5. The CDR3 nucleotides read TGTGCCTGGAGTGTCGGATGGACAGGGTCCTACGAGCAGTACTTC. Its protein product is CAWSVGWTGSYEQYF.

Written as DNA, the CDR3 is TGCAGCGTGGTTGTTGCGGGGGGTTATAGCACAGATACGCAGTATTTT. Amino acids: CSVVVAGGYSTDTQYF. V usage is TRBV29-1 and J usage is TRBJ2-3; 8 bases line up with TRBD2. The CDR3 extends over 16 amino acids. The V and J ends lost 6 bases and 0 bases, in that order; junction bases with no gene match: 11. The germline V gene has CDR1 SQVTM and CDR2 ANQGSEA.

This clone is termed medium-sized. This chain connects TRBV27 to TRBJ1-6, with a tentative D call TRBD1 (5 bases). The CDR3 is 14 amino acids. The V gene's germline CDR1 is MNHEY and CDR2 SMNVEV (reference sequence). The germline V and J ends were trimmed by 6 bases and 8 bases, with 14 bases remaining between them. The CDR3 DNA reads TGTGCCAGCAGCTGGGGCCGGGGGGATTCACCCCTCCACTTT. As protein: CASSWGRGDSPLHF.

CDR3 in DNA: TGTGCCAGCAGCTTTTCTACGAGACAGTACTTC. This sequence encodes CASSFSTRQYF. The chain recombines TRBV5-6 with TRBJ2-7; no clear D gene. This CDR3 has 11 amino acids. The germline gives CDR1 SGHDT, CDR2 YYEEEE. V was trimmed by 2 bases and J by 10 bases, leaving 10 bases between them.

The gene calls are TRBV7-6 and TRBJ1-4; maybe TRBD1 (5 bases). The CDR3 has 13 amino acids. Germline V lookup: CDR1 SGHVS, CDR2 FNYEAQ. V shed 5 bases and J shed 8 bases, with 12 bases lying between them. Here the CDR3 DNA reads TGTGCCAGCAGCCCGGGGGAAGGCGAAAAACTGTTTTTT. This translates into CASSPGEGEKLFF.

V gene TRBV29-1 combines with J gene TRBJ2-7; tentative D call: TRBD2 (6 bases). CDR3 size: 11 residues. The V end was cut by 5 bases, the J end by 3 bases, with 8 bases between. Looked up from germline, CDR1 is SQVTM and CDR2 is ANQGSEA. The CDR3 region is CSVRRDYEQYF. CDR3 nucleotides: TGCAGCGTTAGGAGGGACTACGAGCAGTACTTC.

The chain employs TRBV19 and TRBJ1-1; 7 positions match TRBD1. Germline V gene sequence: CDR1 LNHDA, CDR2 SQIVND (reference sequence). This CDR3 has 13 residues. Trimming at V came to 5 bases and at J to 6 bases, leaving 6 bases not matched to a gene. The CDR3 reads CASSQGVRAEAFF. In DNA form, the CDR3 reads TGTGCCAGTAGTCAGGGGGTGAGGGCTGAAGCTTTCTTT.

This clone has only a few counts. The chain recombines TRBV5-5 with TRBJ2-2, with a tentative D call TRBD1 (6 bases). V lost 0 bases and J lost 5, with 11 bases in between. This CDR3 region has 15 residues. Germline V gene sequence: CDR1 SGHKS, CDR2 YYEKEE (reference sequence). CDR3 residues: CASSLDTTGTGELFF. The CDR3 coding sequence is TGTGCCAGCAGCTTGGATACTACAGGGACCGGGGAGCTGTTTTTT.

This chain links TRBV30 with TRBJ1-1, with D unresolved. The V end was cut by 3 bases, the J end by 3 bases, with 11 bases between. This CDR3 comprises 13 residues. The germline V gene encodes CDR1 GTSNPN and CDR2 SVGIG (reference sequence). The DNA for the CDR3 is TGTGCCTGGAGGGCGGACGGTTACACTGAAGCTTTCTTT. This translates into CAWRADGYTEAFF.

The CDR3 is CASSLAVGQGGANYGYTF. The DNA for the CDR3 is TGTGCCAGCAGCTTAGCGGTTGGACAGGGAGGGGCTAACTATGGCTACACCTTC. The chain carries TRBV9 and TRBJ1-2; 8 bases are shared with TRBD1. Germline V lookup: CDR1 SGDLS, CDR2 YYNGEE. The ends lost 4 bases at V and 0 bases at J; junction bases unmatched: 14. The CDR3 has 18 amino acids.

V and J are TRBV6-1 and TRBJ1-2, with 7 bases identical to TRBD1. Germline V gene sequence: CDR1 MNHNS, CDR2 SASEGT. The J segment lost 4 bases and the V segment lost 6 bases, leaving 5 bases of the junction unmatched. The CDR3 loop spans 13 amino acids. The CDR3 region has the DNA TGTGCCAGCAGAGAGGGGACAGCCTATGGCTACACCTTC. Translated, it gives CASREGTAYGYTF.

The chain has TRBV7-6 and TRBJ2-5; tentatively, D is TRBD1 or TRBD2 (5 bases each). Deletions cut 1 base from V and 4 bases from J, with 13 bases between. This CDR3 contains 15 residues. Germline V gene sequence: CDR1 SGHVS, CDR2 FNYEAQ. CDR3 DNA: TGTGCCAGCAGCTTAGTCTGGGGGAGAGGAGAGACCCAGTACTTC. Translating it yields CASSLVWGRGETQYF.

Only one count was recorded for this clone. The rearrangement joins TRBV5-6 to TRBJ2-7, with 9 bases identical to TRBD1. CDR1 and CDR2 (germline): SGHDT, YYEEEE. This CDR3 contains 14 residues. Losses at the gene ends were 3 bases for V and 0 bases for J; bases not matched to a gene: 1. CDR3 amino acids: CASSSDRGSYEQYF. The CDR3 DNA is TGTGCCAGCAGCTCGGACAGGGGCTCCTACGAGCAGTACTTC.

The rearrangement uses TRBV2 and TRBJ2-7, with D uncertain. The germline CDR1 and CDR2 sequences are SNHLY and FYNNEI. The CDR3 loop spans 14 amino acids. The V end lost 7 bases, the J end lost 1 base, and 14 bases lay between the germline ends. For the CDR3, the DNA is TGTGCCAGCACCCCCAACCCGCCATCCTACGAGCAGTACTTC. This translates into CASTPNPPSYEQYF.

The J gene is TRBJ2-3, the V gene TRBV5-5; D not certain. The CDR3 loop spans 15 amino acids. Germline-derived CDR1 and CDR2 are SGHKS and YYEKEE (reference sequence). V lost 0 bases and J lost 0, with 8 bases in between. The CDR3 protein is CASSLGLASTDTQYF. CDR3 nucleotide sequence: TGTGCCAGCAGCTTGGGACTGGCTAGCACAGATACGCAGTATTTT.

The chain joins TRBV6-6 to TRBJ1-4; D may be TRBD1 (5 bases). The CDR3 length is 15 residues. Trimming left V 4 bases short and J 7 bases short, with 16 bases between. From germline, CDR1 is MNHNY and CDR2 SVGAGI (reference sequence). CDR3 region: CASSLFGGEGEKLFF. The CDR3 bases are TGTGCCAGCAGTTTGTTTGGGGGTGAAGGTGAAAAACTGTTTTTT.

This chain joins TRBV11-2 and TRBJ2-3; maybe TRBD1 (5 bases). The V and J ends lost 5 bases and 6 bases respectively, with 21 bases between them. Germline V gene sequence: CDR1 SGHAT, CDR2 FQNNGV. The CDR3 sequence is 16 residues long. The CDR3 DNA sequence: TGTGCCAGCAGCCCGATAGGGGCCTCATTACGGGATACGCAGTATTTT. It encodes CASSPIGASLRDTQYF.

This chain links TRBV19 with TRBJ2-7; possible D gene TRBD2, 6 bases. V lost 3 bases and J 2 bases, leaving 17 bases between the germline ends. The germline V gene has CDR1 LNHDA and CDR2 SQIVND (reference sequence). The length of the CDR3 is 16 residues. Here the CDR3 reads CASSMGTEGYTYEQYF. CDR3 DNA sequence: TGTGCCAGTAGTATGGGGACGGAGGGATATACCTACGAGCAGTACTTC.

CDR3 nucleotide sequence: TGTGCCAGCAGCGTAGGGGGTTATGGCTACACCTTC. Its protein is CASSVGGYGYTF. This chain uses TRBV9 with TRBJ1-2; D is undetermined. Trimming removed 0 bases at V and 5 bases at J, with 5 bases between. Germline V gene data show CDR1 as SGDLS and CDR2 as YYNGEE. The CDR3 runs to 12 residues. The entire variable domain, with the rest obtained from reference TRBV9 and TRBJ1-2, is as follows: DSGVTQTPKHLITATGQRVTLRCSPRSGDLSVYWYQQSLDQGLQFLIQYYNGEERAKGNILERFSAQQFPDLHSELNLSSLELGDSALYFCASSVGGYGYTFGSGTRLTVV.

This chain joins TRBV5-8 and TRBJ2-7; D possibly uses TRBD1 or TRBD2 (5 bases each). Germline V lookup: CDR1 SGHTS, CDR2 YDEGEE. Trimming stripped 4 bases from V and 2 bases from J, with 22 bases between. The CDR3 runs 17 residues. This CDR3 is CASSHPGRKALTYEQYF. CDR3 DNA: TGTGCCAGCAGCCACCCGGGACGAAAAGCTCTAACCTACGAGCAGTACTTC.

This sequence joins TRBV19 and TRBJ1-2; 12 nucleotides match TRBD1. J lost 4 bases, V lost 3 bases, and 9 bases had no gene match. Germline V gene data show CDR1 as LNHDA and CDR2 as SQIVND (reference sequence). This CDR3 contains 17 residues. CDR3 sequence reads: CASSIPGQGAVSYGYTF. Written as DNA, the CDR3 is TGTGCCAGTAGTATCCCGGGACAGGGGGCTGTGAGCTATGGCTACACCTTC. The full variable domain, rest sourced from reference TRBV19 and TRBJ1-2, is DGGITQSPKYLFRKEGQNVTLSCEQNLNHDAMYWYRQDPGQGLRLIYYSQIVNDFQKGDIAEGYSVSREKKESFPLTVTSAQKNPTAFYLCASSIPGQGAVSYGYTFGSGTRLTVV.

The gene calls are TRBV14 and TRBJ1-4, with D unclear. The germline gives CDR1 SGHDN, CDR2 FVKESK. CDR3 length: 15 residues. With 1 base removed from V and 8 bases from J, the gap between germline ends came to 14 bases. CDR3 nucleotides: TGTGCCAGCAGCCAAGTCAACGCTCTCGGGGAAAAACTGTTTTTT. Encoded protein: CASSQVNALGEKLFF.

The genes are TRBV4-3 and TRBJ2-1, with TRBD2 matching over 7 bases. Losses at the gene ends were 8 bases for V and 8 bases for J; bases not matched to a gene: 15. The CDR3 has 15 residues. Germline CDR1 LGHNA, CDR2 YSLEER. This CDR3 reads CASSPGGTGRHEQFF. The DNA for the CDR3 is TGCGCCAGCTCACCCGGGGGGACTGGGAGACATGAGCAGTTCTTC.